Each of the 27 T cell receptor beta chains below was sequenced from the same sample in a study of beta chain features in type 1 diabetes. The investigators reverse transcribed all of the isolated RNA, so they sequenced expressed TCRB transcripts. Produced via immunoSEQ multiplex PCR; TCRdb's table is partial and in-frame only. This sample carries under 950,000 clones, 17% of them seen once, and the ten largest clones take 0.02% to 0.03%. Sequenced input: naive CD4+ T cells from blood. The receptors originated from a woman younger than 30 in good health.

This clone was picked up one time. V usage is TRBV28 and J usage is TRBJ2-7, with TRBD2 matching 8 bases. Looked up from germline, CDR1 is MDHEN and CDR2 is SYDVKM. The CDR3 has 13 amino acids. The V and J ends lost 6 bases and 2 bases, in that order; junction bases with no gene match: 3. Here the CDR3 DNA reads TGTGCCAGCAGGGGGACTAGACCCTACGAGCAGTACTTC. This sequence encodes CASRGTRPYEQYF.

Only one count was recorded for this clone. This chain links TRBV7-2 with TRBJ1-3, with no clear D. The CDR3 is 15 amino acids. Looked up from germline, CDR1 is SGHTA and CDR2 is FQGNSA. Trimming shortened V by 5 bases and J by 0 bases, and 11 bases separated the two germline ends. The CDR3 nucleotides are TGTGCCAGCAGCGTCTCAGCCTTCTCTGGAAACACCATATATTTT. Its translation: CASSVSAFSGNTIYF.

There are a few counts of this clone. J is TRBJ2-7 and V is TRBV29-1; D is possibly TRBD1 or TRBD2 (5 bases each). The CDR3 loop spans 13 amino acids. Trimming pared 4 bases from V and 2 bases from J, leaving 12 bases between. CDR1 and CDR2 from the germline V gene are SQVTM and ANQGSEA. The chain's CDR3 is CSVVGTETYEQYF. DNA for the CDR3: TGCAGCGTTGTGGGGACGGAGACCTACGAGCAGTACTTC.

This rearrangement joins TRBV6-5 to TRBJ2-3; unclear D gene. The CDR3 is 15 amino acids. Germline values: CDR1 MNHEY, CDR2 SVGAGI. V lost 4 bases to trimming and J lost 0 bases, with 11 bases between them. CDR3 coding DNA: TGTGCCAGCAGTTTTAAGCACGCCAGCACAGATACGCAGTATTTT. Encoded protein: CASSFKHASTDTQYF.

A few counts support this clone. The gene calls are TRBV15 and TRBJ2-7; D is undetermined. Per germline, CDR1 LNHNV and CDR2 YYDKDF (reference sequence). The CDR3 is 14 residues long. Trimming left V 0 bases short and J 5 bases short, with 11 bases between. CDR3 sequence: CATSRDLLRDEQYF. CDR3 DNA sequence: TGTGCCACCAGCAGAGATTTATTACGGGACGAGCAGTACTTC. Variable domain in full (rest from reference TRBV15 and TRBJ2-7): DAMVIQNPRYQVTQFGKPVTLSCSQTLNHNVMYWYQQKSSQAPKLLFHYYDKDFNNEADTPDNFQSRRPNTSFCFLDIRSPGLGDTAMYLCATSRDLLRDEQYFGPGTRLTVT.

The V call is TRBV2, the J call TRBJ2-1, with 10 bases fitting TRBD2. This CDR3 contains 19 residues. Germline values: CDR1 SNHLY, CDR2 FYNNEI. After removal of 3 bases from V and 9 bases from J, the junction contained 20 bases not matched to a gene. The CDR3 nucleotides are TGTGCCAGCAGTGATCGCTACGACTCTGCTAGCGGGAGCTTCACTGAGCAGTTCTTC. It is translated as CASSDRYDSASGSFTEQFF.

The DNA for the CDR3 is TGTGCCAGCAGTGCCCGACTCGCCGCAGGGGGGAGTGAGCAGTTCTTC. Amino acid sequence: CASSARLAAGGSEQFF. This chain uses TRBV6-1 with TRBJ2-1; maybe TRBD1 (7 bases). CDR1 MNHNS and CDR2 SASEGT come from the germline V gene. The CDR3 runs to 16 residues. The V end was cut by 4 bases, the J end by 9 bases, with 22 bases between.

V and J are TRBV18 and TRBJ1-5; D uncertain. Per germline, CDR1 KGHSH and CDR2 LQKENI. The CDR3 is 16 residues long. Deletions cut 3 bases from V and 7 bases from J, with 19 bases between. CDR3 DNA: TGTGCCAGCTCACCTGGGATCGTTAGACGTAGGCAGCCCCAGCATTTT. Protein: CASSPGIVRRRQPQHF. Using reference TRBV18 and TRBJ1-5 for the parts outside the CDR3, the full variable domain is NAGVMQNPRHLVRRRGQEARLRCSPMKGHSHVYWYRQLPEEGLKFMVYLQKENIIDESGMPKERFSAEFPKEGPSILRIQQVVRGDSAAYFCASSPGIVRRRQPQHFGDGTRLSIL.

This sequence joins TRBV6-5 and TRBJ2-3; D unclear. Germline V lookup: CDR1 MNHEY, CDR2 SVGAGI. V lost 0 bases and J 3 bases, leaving 7 bases between the germline ends. CDR3 length: 14 residues. The CDR3 loop reads CASSYSLNTDTQYF. The CDR3 DNA follows: TGTGCCAGCAGTTACTCGCTTAATACAGATACGCAGTATTTT.

To note about this clone: The identical CDR3 is also encoded by other nucleotide sequences in the sample. CDR3 amino acids: CASSGSSYNEQFF. The CDR3 DNA follows: TGTGCCAGTAGCGGGAGCTCCTACAATGAGCAGTTCTTC. The chain joins TRBV6-6 to TRBJ2-1; 9 nucleotides match TRBD2. The CDR3 has 13 amino acids. Trimming took 9 bases from V and 0 from J; bases not matched to a gene: 0. Germline assignment: CDR1 MNHNY and CDR2 SVGAGI (reference sequence).

For the CDR3, the DNA is TGTGCCAGTAGTGTACAGGGGAGAAGTTGGGGGGCCAACGTCCTGACTTTC. Protein product: CASSVQGRSWGANVLTF. The chain combines TRBV19 with TRBJ2-6, with TRBD1 matching over 7 bases. This CDR3 is 17 amino acids long. The germline gives CDR1 LNHDA, CDR2 SQIVND (reference sequence). Trimming cost V 5 bases and J 4 bases; bases outside gene matches: 11. Full variable domain (remainder filled in from reference TRBV19 and TRBJ2-6): DGGITQSPKYLFRKEGQNVTLSCEQNLNHDAMYWYRQDPGQGLRLIYYSQIVNDFQKGDIAEGYSVSREKKESFPLTVTSAQKNPTAFYLCASSVQGRSWGANVLTFGAGSRLTVL.

V usage is TRBV9 and J usage is TRBJ2-1, with 7 positions matching TRBD2. This CDR3 spans 16 amino acids. V lost 4 bases to trimming and J lost 6 bases; unmatched junction nucleotides: 13. Germline V gene data show CDR1 as SGDLS and CDR2 as YYNGEE. The CDR3 DNA sequence: TGTGCCAGCAGCCCACGGGTCGGACTAGAGGGCAATGAGCAGTTCTTC. Translating it yields CASSPRVGLEGNEQFF.

This clone was seen only a few times. The chain uses TRBV5-1 and TRBJ2-1; no reliable D call. Deletions cut 0 bases from V and 4 bases from J, with 8 bases between. Germline CDR1 is SGHRS and CDR2 is YFSETQ. The CDR3 runs 14 residues. The CDR3 nucleotides read TGCGCCAGCAGCTTGGCCTTAACATACAATGAGCAGTTCTTC. This encodes CASSLALTYNEQFF. The entire variable domain, with the rest obtained from reference TRBV5-1 and TRBJ2-1, is as follows: KAGVTQTPRYLIKTRGQQVTLSCSPISGHRSVSWYQQTPGQGLQFLFEYFSETQRNKGNFPGRFSGRQFSNSRSEMNVSTLELGDSALYLCASSLALTYNEQFFGPGTRLTVL.

This clone showed up just a few times. V usage is TRBV11-2 and J usage is TRBJ2-5; 8 bases are shared with TRBD2. CDR1 SGHAT and CDR2 FQNNGV come from the germline V gene. Trimming removed 1 base from V and 13 bases from J; junction bases left unmatched: 11. This CDR3 spans 14 amino acids. CDR3 in DNA: TGTGCCAGCAGCTTAGCGGGAGGGCCTACATTTCTGTACTTC. Residues: CASSLAGGPTFLYF.

This clone was detected only a few times. The chain employs TRBV7-9 and TRBJ2-1; the D is unclear. The V gene's germline CDR1 is SEHNR and CDR2 FQNEAQ (reference sequence). Trimming removed 1 base from V and 4 bases from J, with 8 bases in between. This CDR3 is 14 amino acids long. CDR3 protein: CASSLELAYNEQFF. In DNA, the CDR3 is TGTGCCAGCAGCTTAGAATTAGCTTACAATGAGCAGTTCTTC.

The table lists this clone with a few counts. This chain connects TRBV28 to TRBJ2-3; the match to TRBD2 covers 7 bases. This CDR3 spans 14 amino acids. Germline V gene lookup returns CDR1 MDHEN and CDR2 SYDVKM. With V trimmed by 7 bases and J by 1 base, 5 bases remained unmatched. CDR3 bases: TGTGCCAGCATGGTGGCGGGAGGCACAGATACGCAGTATTTT. Translation gives CASMVAGGTDTQYF.

The chain uses TRBV18 and TRBJ2-1; 10 bases are shared with TRBD1. The CDR3 consists of 14 residues. V shed 6 bases, J shed 10 bases, and the junction held 9 bases outside the gene matches. Germline CDR1 reads KGHSH; CDR2 reads LQKENI. Here the CDR3 DNA reads TGTGCCAGCTCGACGACGACAGGGGGCGGAGAGCAGTTCTTC. Translating it yields CASSTTTGGGEQFF. The whole variable domain, filled in from reference TRBV18 and TRBJ2-1, reads NAGVMQNPRHLVRRRGQEARLRCSPMKGHSHVYWYRQLPEEGLKFMVYLQKENIIDESGMPKERFSAEFPKEGPSILRIQQVVRGDSAAYFCASSTTTGGGEQFFGPGTRLTVL.

This clone was seen a handful of times. The genes are TRBV5-1 and TRBJ2-1, with D perhaps TRBD1 (5 bases). CDR1 and CDR2 from the germline V gene are SGHRS and YFSETQ. V was pared by 0 bases and J by 8 bases, with 6 bases between. CDR3 length: 12 amino acids. The CDR3 loop reads CASSLEGYEQFF. CDR3 bases: TGCGCCAGCAGCTTGGAGGGGTATGAGCAGTTCTTC.

The chain combines TRBV19 with TRBJ2-3; D might be TRBD1 (6 bases). Germline CDR1 and CDR2: LNHDA and SQIVND (reference sequence). The CDR3 is 14 residues long. V dropped 4 bases and J dropped 6 bases, with 14 bases sitting between them. The CDR3 loop reads CASSTKPGADTQYF. As DNA, the CDR3 is TGTGCCAGTAGTACGAAACCAGGGGCTGATACGCAGTATTTT.

V is TRBV5-1 and J is TRBJ2-2; D uncertain. Looked up from germline, CDR1 is SGHRS and CDR2 is YFSETQ. CDR3 length equals 13 residues. V lost 1 base and J lost 7, with 8 bases in between. The chain's CDR3 is CASSLSGGGELFF. The CDR3 DNA reads TGCGCCAGCAGCTTGTCGGGTGGCGGGGAGCTGTTTTTT. Based on the CDR3 plus reference TRBV5-1 and TRBJ2-2, the full variable domain is KAGVTQTPRYLIKTRGQQVTLSCSPISGHRSVSWYQQTPGQGLQFLFEYFSETQRNKGNFPGRFSGRQFSNSRSEMNVSTLELGDSALYLCASSLSGGGELFFGEGSRLTVL.

The CDR3 sequence is CASSRGLASGTDEQFF. CDR3 DNA: TGTGCCAGCAGTAGAGGGCTAGCGAGTGGCACCGATGAGCAGTTCTTC. The gene calls are TRBV6-6 and TRBJ2-1; D may be TRBD2 (6 bases). Germline V gene data show CDR1 as MNHNY and CDR2 as SVGAGI (reference sequence). CDR3 length: 16 residues. The V and J ends lost 5 bases and 8 bases respectively, with 22 bases between them.

This clone was observed a few times. The chain uses TRBV5-1 and TRBJ2-3, with TRBD2 matching over 8 bases. Trimming at V came to 2 bases and at J to 1 base, leaving 3 bases not matched to a gene. The CDR3 extends over 15 amino acids. Germline CDR1 and CDR2: SGHRS and YFSETQ. The CDR3 protein is CASSFQGLGTDTQYF. The CDR3 DNA reads TGCGCCAGCAGCTTTCAGGGACTAGGCACAGATACGCAGTATTTT.

In this sample, this clone turned up many times. In nucleotides, the CDR3 is TGTGCCAGCAGCCAATTGGATTTTGACACTGAAGCTTTCTTT. Translated: CASSQLDFDTEAFF. V gene TRBV14 combines with J gene TRBJ1-1; D unclear. Germline CDR1 SGHDN, CDR2 FVKESK. Trimming took off 2 bases at V and 3 bases at J, with 10 bases between the two ends. The CDR3 length is 14 residues. The full variable domain, in which reference TRBV14 and TRBJ1-1 provide the parts outside the CDR3, is EAGVTQFPSHSVIEKGQTVTLRCDPISGHDNLYWYRRVMGKEIKFLLHFVKESKQDESGMPNNRFLAERTGGTYSTLKVQPAELEDSGVYFCASSQLDFDTEAFFGQGTRLTVV.

Written as DNA, the CDR3 is TGCGCCAGCAGCATGGGAGCAGGGCTAGCCGGGGACACCGGGGAGCTGTTTTTT. Translating gives CASSMGAGLAGDTGELFF. The chain links TRBV5-1 to TRBJ2-2; the D call may be TRBD1 or TRBD2 (5 bases each). The length of the CDR3 is 18 residues. V lost 4 bases and J 3 bases, leaving 22 bases between the germline ends. Per germline, CDR1 SGHRS and CDR2 YFSETQ.

This clone appeared a few times. This chain joins TRBV4-2 and TRBJ2-1, with TRBD2 matching 11 bases. The ends lost 1 base at V and 4 bases at J; junction bases unmatched: 6. The CDR3 is made up of 17 amino acids. Germline lookup yields CDR1 LGHNA and CDR2 YNFKEQ. The CDR3 reads CASSQAGGTSGYNEQFF. The DNA of the CDR3 is TGTGCCAGCAGCCAAGCGGGGGGGACTAGCGGTTACAATGAGCAGTTCTTC.

This clone was detected a few times. The chain joins TRBV6-5 to TRBJ2-3; either TRBD1 or TRBD2 may supply D (5 bases each). Germline V gives CDR1 MNHEY, CDR2 SVGAGI. The CDR3 consists of 16 residues. V shed 2 bases and J shed 0 bases, with 12 bases lying between them. CDR3 sequence reads: CASSYQGTESTDTQYF. As DNA, the CDR3 is TGTGCCAGCAGTTACCAAGGGACGGAGAGCACAGATACGCAGTATTTT.

The V and J genes are TRBV29-1 and TRBJ1-1, with D unresolved. The CDR3 spans 12 residues. Germline values: CDR1 SQVTM, CDR2 ANQGSEA. Trimming stripped 3 bases from V and 3 bases from J, with 8 bases between. This CDR3 reads CSVEFPYTEAFF. CDR3 bases: TGCAGCGTTGAGTTTCCTTACACTGAAGCTTTCTTT.